One and the same sample provided the 27 T cell receptor beta chains below, sequenced in a study of identical twins. Each CDR3 protein is one row after TCRdb ran MiXCR on the 5' RACE reads. The table has approximately 590,000 distinct CDR3 sequences, 9.6% seen once. The same sample was also used in a study of yellow fever vaccine responses in identical twins.

The specimen sequenced was PBMCs. Receptor source: a woman younger than 30 in good health.

The rearrangement links TRBV20-1 to TRBJ2-4; 7 bases fit TRBD2. CDR1 DFQATT and CDR2 SNEGSKA come from the germline V gene (reference sequence). The CDR3 runs 13 residues. The CDR3 sequence: CKGGSEAKNIQYF. For the CDR3, the DNA is TGCAAGGGCGGGAGCGAGGCCAAAAACATTCAGTACTTC.

This clonotype appeared many times. This chain links TRBV5-1 with TRBJ2-1, with D possibly matching TRBD1 (6 bases). V was trimmed by 0 bases and J by 6 bases, leaving 10 bases between them. Per germline, CDR1 SGHRS and CDR2 YFSETQ. This CDR3 is built from 14 residues. CDR3 residues: CASSLATGFNEQFF. In DNA form, the CDR3 reads TGCGCCAGCAGCTTGGCCACAGGGTTCAATGAGCAGTTCTTC. Combining the CDR3 with reference TRBV5-1 and TRBJ2-1 gives the whole variable domain KAGVTQTPRYLIKTRGQQVTLSCSPISGHRSVSWYQQTPGQGLQFLFEYFSETQRNKGNFPGRFSGRQFSNSRSEMNVSTLELGDSALYLCASSLATGFNEQFFGPGTRLTVL.

The chain recombines TRBV11-2 with TRBJ1-1; 9 nucleotides agree with TRBD1. V gave up 4 bases and J gave up 3 bases; unmatched junction bases: 6. Looked up from germline, CDR1 is SGHAT and CDR2 is FQNNGV. The length of the CDR3 is 15 residues. CDR3 loop: CASSSGTGSDTEAFF. CDR3 DNA sequence: TGTGCCAGCAGCTCGGGGACAGGGTCAGACACTGAAGCTTTCTTT.

CDR3 sequence (DNA): TGTGCCAGCACAAGGGCGCCCGCAGATACGCAGTATTTT. Encoded protein: CASTRAPADTQYF. This chain uses TRBV12-3 or TRBV12-4 with TRBJ2-3; D uncertain. Trimming cost V 7 bases and J 4 bases, with 12 bases left between them. The CDR3 has 13 residues.

This clonotype occurred many times. The V and J genes are TRBV7-9 and TRBJ1-1, with D uncertain. The V gene's germline CDR1 is SEHNR and CDR2 FQNEAQ (reference sequence). This CDR3 has 14 amino acids. V lost 5 bases to trimming and J lost 0 bases, with 10 bases between them. As DNA, the CDR3 is TGTGCCAGCAGCCCTCCAGCGGTGAACACTGAAGCTTTCTTT. The encoded protein is CASSPPAVNTEAFF.

V gene TRBV5-1 combines with J gene TRBJ2-7, with 15 bases that match TRBD2. The germline CDR1 and CDR2 sequences are SGHRS and YFSETQ. Losses at the gene ends were 3 bases for V and 6 bases for J; bases not matched to a gene: 4. The CDR3 loop spans 15 amino acids. Here the CDR3 DNA reads TGCGCCAGCAGCTCGGGACTAGCGGGAGGCACCGAGCAGTACTTC. It translates to CASSSGLAGGTEQYF.

This clonotype was seen more than once but under ten times. The genes are TRBV6-1 and TRBJ2-5; D is perhaps TRBD1 (5 bases). V dropped 5 bases and J dropped 1 base, with 11 bases sitting between them. This CDR3 is 14 amino acids long. The V gene's germline CDR1 is MNHNS and CDR2 SASEGT. The CDR3 sequence: CASSPPDTQETQYF. The CDR3 DNA is TGTGCCAGCAGTCCCCCGGACACCCAAGAGACCCAGTACTTC.

This chain connects TRBV7-3 to TRBJ1-5; D gene unclear. Germline CDR1 SGHTA, CDR2 FQGTGA. There are 13 residues in the CDR3. V shed 2 bases and J shed 4 bases, with 6 bases lying between them. The DNA for the CDR3 is TGTGCCAGCAGCTTACAGAGGAATCAGCCCCAGCATTTT. Protein: CASSLQRNQPQHF.

This clonotype was counted only a few times. This sequence joins TRBV12-3 or TRBV12-4 and TRBJ2-2; TRBD2 matches at 10 bases. There are 17 residues in the CDR3. Trimming cost V 6 bases and J 0 bases; bases outside gene matches: 7. CDR3 loop: CASRPYSGGPNTGELFF. In DNA form, the CDR3 reads TGTGCCAGCAGACCATATAGCGGGGGGCCGAACACCGGGGAGCTGTTTTTT.

This clonotype was counted a few times. This chain joins TRBV20-1 and TRBJ2-2, with 7 positions matching TRBD1. The germline V gene encodes CDR1 DFQATT and CDR2 SNEGSKA (reference sequence). J was trimmed by 0 bases and V by 0 bases; bases with no gene match: 4. The CDR3 length is 16 residues. CDR3 coding DNA: TGCAGTGCTAGAGAATTACAGGGGACGAACACCGGGGAGCTGTTTTTT. It codes for CSARELQGTNTGELFF.

This clonotype was observed a few times. This chain joins TRBV11-1 and TRBJ2-7; D might be TRBD2 (7 bases). CDR1 and CDR2 from the germline V gene are SGHAT and FQDESV (reference sequence). With 5 bases removed from V and 3 bases from J, the gap between germline ends came to 32 bases. This CDR3 region has 20 residues. The CDR3 region has the DNA TGTGCCAGCAGCCTGATACAGGGATGGATTGGAGCGGGACCTAACTACGAGCAGTACTTC. Translating it yields CASSLIQGWIGAGPNYEQYF.

This clonotype turned up a few times. The J gene is TRBJ1-2, the V gene TRBV7-8; D is ambiguous. Germline loops: CDR1 SGHVS, CDR2 FQNEAQ. CDR3 length: 13 residues. V lost 5 bases, J lost 4 bases, and 11 bases lay in between. Here the CDR3 reads CASSPGFLYGYTF. DNA for the CDR3: TGTGCCAGCAGCCCGGGATTTCTCTATGGCTACACCTTC.

The chain has TRBV7-9 and TRBJ2-3; maybe TRBD2 (5 bases). V lost 5 bases, J lost 4 bases, and 13 bases lay in between. The CDR3 totals 14 residues. Germline loops: CDR1 SEHNR, CDR2 FQNEAQ (reference sequence). CDR3 DNA: TGTGCCAGCAGCCCCTCGGGGTTCGCAGATACGCAGTATTTT. This gives the protein CASSPSGFADTQYF. The full variable domain, its missing parts supplied by reference TRBV7-9 and TRBJ2-3, is DTGVSQNPRHKITKRGQNVTFRCDPISEHNRLYWYRQTLGQGPEFLTYFQNEAQLEKSRLLSDRFSAERPKGSFSTLEIQRTEQGDSAMYLCASSPSGFADTQYFGPGTRLTVL.

This clonotype was detected a few times. The V and J genes are TRBV29-1 and TRBJ2-7; TRBD1 matches at 9 bases. This CDR3 has 13 amino acids. J lost 2 bases, V lost 4 bases, and 3 bases had no gene match. Germline V CDR1 and CDR2: SQVTM, ANQGSEA. CDR3 bases: TGCAGCGTTGTGGGGACAGGGACCTACGAGCAGTACTTC. Translating gives CSVVGTGTYEQYF.

The chain recombines TRBV27 with TRBJ2-3, with 9 positions matching TRBD2. Germline V gene sequence: CDR1 MNHEY, CDR2 SMNVEV (reference sequence). The CDR3 covers 17 residues. V lost 5 bases to trimming and J lost 2 bases; unmatched junction nucleotides: 11. Written as DNA, the CDR3 is TGTGCCAGCAGTCCCTCGCGGGGGGGGACGTTCACAGATACGCAGTATTTT. Its protein product is CASSPSRGGTFTDTQYF.

This clonotype was counted many times. The chain recombines TRBV27 with TRBJ2-1; TRBD1 or TRBD2 may be the D gene (5 bases each). V lost 1 base to trimming and J lost 5 bases, with 15 bases between them. Germline V gene data show CDR1 as MNHEY and CDR2 as SMNVEV (reference sequence). The CDR3 loop spans 16 amino acids. CDR3 loop: CASSLWDPAVHNEQFF. The CDR3 nucleotides read TGTGCCAGCAGTTTATGGGACCCCGCCGTCCACAATGAGCAGTTCTTC.

The chain joins TRBV7-3 to TRBJ2-3; 8 bases are shared with TRBD2. The CDR3 loop spans 15 amino acids. The junction had 3 bases not matched to a gene; V was cut back by 2 bases and J by 2 bases. Germline V gene data show CDR1 as SGHTA and CDR2 as FQGTGA. The CDR3 region has the DNA TGTGCCAGCAGCTTACGCGGGGGGCTCACAGATACGCAGTATTTT. This codes for CASSLRGGLTDTQYF.

Only a few counts were recorded for this clonotype. This chain joins TRBV15 and TRBJ2-5, with unresolved D. Germline CDR1 reads LNHNV; CDR2 reads YYDKDF (reference sequence). Trimming shortened V by 0 bases and J by 4 bases, and 9 bases separated the two germline ends. The length of the CDR3 is 14 residues. The CDR3 here is CATSRDPTPETQYF. The DNA of the CDR3 is TGTGCCACCAGCAGAGATCCGACTCCAGAGACCCAGTACTTC. The full variable domain, rest sourced from reference TRBV15 and TRBJ2-5, is DAMVIQNPRYQVTQFGKPVTLSCSQTLNHNVMYWYQQKSSQAPKLLFHYYDKDFNNEADTPDNFQSRRPNTSFCFLDIRSPGLGDTAMYLCATSRDPTPETQYFGPGTRLLVL.

This clonotype was counted at least ten times. The chain couples TRBV5-1 to TRBJ2-7; 9 bases match TRBD1. J lost 3 bases, V lost 4 bases, and 8 bases had no gene match. This CDR3 has 15 amino acids. Germline CDR1 is SGHRS and CDR2 is YFSETQ. CDR3 coding DNA: TGCGCCAGCAGCCAGTTCCCGGGACAGGGCTACGAGCAGTACTTC. Amino acids: CASSQFPGQGYEQYF.

In this sample, this clonotype turned up a few times. The chain employs TRBV27 and TRBJ2-7; weak D call: TRBD1 (5 bases). Germline lookup yields CDR1 MNHEY and CDR2 SMNVEV (reference sequence). Between the trimmed V and J ends, which lost 6 bases and 7 bases, there was a span of 16 bases. The CDR3 runs 13 residues. CDR3 DNA: TGTGCCAGCAGCCTTAAAGGGGCTTGGGAGCAGTACTTC. This gives the protein CASSLKGAWEQYF.

This clonotype was recorded many times. The chain joins TRBV12-3 or TRBV12-4 to TRBJ2-4, with D perhaps TRBD1 (6 bases). The length of the CDR3 is 14 residues. The V and J ends lost 5 bases and 1 base respectively, with 9 bases between them. The CDR3: CASSLTGAKNIQYF. The CDR3 nucleotides are TGTGCCAGCAGTCTCACAGGGGCCAAAAACATTCAGTACTTC.

This clonotype showed up just a few times. The chain is built from TRBV6-2 or TRBV6-3 and TRBJ2-2; the D gene is possibly TRBD2 (5 bases). This CDR3 comprises 14 residues. Germline values: CDR1 MNHEY, CDR2 SVGEGT. Between the trimmed V and J ends, which lost 2 bases and 6 bases, there was a span of 10 bases. The CDR3 nucleotides are TGTGCCAGCAGTTACGAGGGCGAAGCCGGGGAGCTGTTTTTT. This codes for CASSYEGEAGELFF.

This clonotype was found many times. This chain connects TRBV6-1 to TRBJ2-1; D call uncertain. The germline V and J ends were trimmed by 6 bases and 0 bases, with 12 bases remaining between them. The CDR3 has 15 residues. Germline-derived CDR1 and CDR2 are MNHNS and SASEGT. Here the CDR3 DNA reads TGTGCCAGCAGGACCAGGTCTAGCTCCTACAATGAGCAGTTCTTC. It specifies CASRTRSSSYNEQFF.

There are many counts of this clonotype. The genes are TRBV12-3 or TRBV12-4 and TRBJ1-6, with TRBD1 identical over 10 bases. Unmatched junction bases numbered 8, after V lost 5 bases and J lost 7 bases. The CDR3 contains 16 residues. The CDR3 DNA sequence: TGTGCCAGCAGTCCCCAGACAGGGGGCCAGAATTCACCCCTCCACTTT. Encoded protein: CASSPQTGGQNSPLHF.

This clonotype has ten or more counts. V and J are TRBV24-1 and TRBJ2-2; D remains unclear. The germline V gene has CDR1 KGHDR and CDR2 SFDVKD. V was pared by 9 bases and J by 1 base, with 17 bases between. The CDR3 is 16 residues long. This chain's CDR3 is CATSPQAARNTGELFF. As DNA, the CDR3 is TGTGCCACCTCCCCCCAGGCTGCTCGGAACACCGGGGAGCTGTTTTTT.

The gene calls are TRBV2 and TRBJ2-7, with 9 bases lining up with TRBD2. The CDR3 contains 16 residues. Looked up from germline, CDR1 is SNHLY and CDR2 is FYNNEI. Trimming took 5 bases from V and 0 from J; bases not matched to a gene: 8. The CDR3 protein is CASSRREGASSYEQYF. Written as DNA, the CDR3 is TGTGCCAGCAGTCGGCGGGAGGGAGCGAGCTCCTACGAGCAGTACTTC. The complete variable domain, with remaining parts taken from reference TRBV2 and TRBJ2-7, reads EPEVTQTPSHQVTQMGQEVILRCVPISNHLYFYWYRQILGQKVEFLVSFYNNEISEKSEIFDDQFSVERPDGSNFTLKIRSTKLEDSAMYFCASSRREGASSYEQYFGPGTRLTVT.

In this sample, this clonotype turned up once. Relative to the germline gene, one junction end is altered; a read error may explain this. The chain has TRBV5-5 and TRBJ2-5; D may correspond to TRBD1 or TRBD2 (5 bases each). In germline, CDR1 is SGHKS, CDR2 YYEKEE (reference sequence). The CDR3 has 15 residues. For the CDR3, the DNA is TGTGCCATCAGCCCCGGGCAGGGAGTTCAAGAGACCCAGTACTTC. Its protein is CAISPGQGVQETQYF. The full variable domain, rest sourced from reference TRBV5-5 and TRBJ2-5, is DAGVTQSPTHLIKTRGQQVTLRCSPISGHKSVSWYQQVLGQGPQFIFQYYEKEERGRGNFPDRFSARQFPNYSSELNVNALLLGDSALYLCAISPGQGVQETQYFGPGTRLLVL.